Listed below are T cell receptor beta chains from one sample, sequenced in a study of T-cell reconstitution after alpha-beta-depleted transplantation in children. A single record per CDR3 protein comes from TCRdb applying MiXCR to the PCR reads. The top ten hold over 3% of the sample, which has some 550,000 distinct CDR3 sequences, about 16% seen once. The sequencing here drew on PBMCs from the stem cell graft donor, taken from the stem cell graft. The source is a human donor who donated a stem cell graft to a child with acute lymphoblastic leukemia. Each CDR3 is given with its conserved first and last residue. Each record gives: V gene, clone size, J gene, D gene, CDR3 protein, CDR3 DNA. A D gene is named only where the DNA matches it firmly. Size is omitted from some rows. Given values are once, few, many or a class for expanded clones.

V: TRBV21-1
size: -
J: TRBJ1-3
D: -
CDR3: CASSSLPTGGNTIYF
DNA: TGTGCCAGCAGCAGCCTACCGACAGGGGGAAACACCATATATTTT

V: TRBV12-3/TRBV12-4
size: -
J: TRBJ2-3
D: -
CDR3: CASRGGGRTQYF
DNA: TGTGCCAGCCGTGGAGGGGGCCGAACGCAGTATTTT

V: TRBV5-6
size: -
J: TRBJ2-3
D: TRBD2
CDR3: CASRVGTSGIPDTQYF
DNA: TGTGCCAGCAGAGTCGGGACTAGCGGGATCCCAGATACGCAGTATTTT

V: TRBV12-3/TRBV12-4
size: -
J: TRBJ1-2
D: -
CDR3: CAIEQGIYGYTF
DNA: TGTGCCATCGAACAGGGTATCTATGGCTACACCTTC

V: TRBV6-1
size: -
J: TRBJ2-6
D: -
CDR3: CASSPTDVVLNSGANVLTF
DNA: TGTGCCAGCAGCCCGACAGACGTAGTTCTAAATTCTGGGGCCAACGTCCTGACTTTC

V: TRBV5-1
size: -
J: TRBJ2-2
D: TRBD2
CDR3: CASSLGGSPTGELFF
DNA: TGCGCCAGCAGCTTGGGCGGGAGTCCAACCGGGGAGCTGTTTTTT

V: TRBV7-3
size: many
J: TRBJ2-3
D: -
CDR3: CASSLVSADTQYF
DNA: TGTGCCAGCAGCTTGGTGTCAGCAGATACGCAGTATTTT

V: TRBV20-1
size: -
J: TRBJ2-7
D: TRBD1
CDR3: CSARGRVGYEQYF
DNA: TGCAGTGCCAGGGGGCGAGTCGGCTACGAGCAGTACTTC

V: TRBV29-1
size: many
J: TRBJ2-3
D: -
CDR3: CSVRSDADTQYF
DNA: TGCAGCGTCCGCTCCGACGCAGATACGCAGTATTTT

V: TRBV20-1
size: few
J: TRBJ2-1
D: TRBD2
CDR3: CSARDGASGNNEQFF
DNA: TGCAGTGCTAGAGATGGGGCTAGCGGAAACAATGAGCAGTTCTTC

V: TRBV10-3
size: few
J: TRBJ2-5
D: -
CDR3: CAISESQGQETQYF
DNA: TGTGCCATCAGTGAGTCCCAGGGTCAAGAGACCCAGTACTTC

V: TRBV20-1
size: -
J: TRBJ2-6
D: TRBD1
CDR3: CSVYGVGTGVGGANVLTF
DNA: TGCAGTGTATATGGGGTCGGGACAGGTGTTGGTGGGGCCAACGTCCTGACTTTC

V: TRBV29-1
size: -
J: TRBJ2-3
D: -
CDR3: CSVGISPFTDTQYF
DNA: TGCAGCGTTGGGATCTCCCCATTCACAGATACGCAGTATTTT

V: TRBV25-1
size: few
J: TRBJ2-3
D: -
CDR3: CASTDLTSTDTQYF
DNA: TGTGCCAGCACCGACTTAACTAGCACAGATACGCAGTATTTT

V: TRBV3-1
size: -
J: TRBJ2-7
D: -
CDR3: CASSLFGALSYEQYF
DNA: TGTGCCAGCAGCCTTTTCGGGGCGCTCTCCTACGAGCAGTACTTC

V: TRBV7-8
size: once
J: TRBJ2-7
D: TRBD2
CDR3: CASSRPGAGGLYEQYF
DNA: TGTGCCAGCAGCCGCCCCGGTGCGGGAGGGCTCTACGAGCAGTACTTC

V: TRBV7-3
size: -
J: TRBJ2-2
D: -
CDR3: CASSYGAGELFF
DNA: TGTGCCAGCAGCTATGGGGCCGGGGAGCTGTTTTTT

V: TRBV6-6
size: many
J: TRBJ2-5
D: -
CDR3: CASSYSNIRVYQETQYF
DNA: TGTGCCAGCAGTTACTCGAATATTAGGGTGTACCAAGAGACCCAGTACTTC